A selection of T cell receptor beta chains follows, all from one sample in a study of Graves' ophthalmopathy and Graves' hyperthyroidism. TCRdb processed the multiplex PCR reads anew with MiXCR; each CDR3 protein has one entry. This table holds 300,000 to 400,000 distinct CDR3 sequences, about a sixth found once. The specimen sequenced was peripheral blood. All receptors derive from an adult man with Graves' ophthalmopathy. Each CDR3 is given with its conserved first and last residue. A D gene is named only where the DNA matches it firmly. The size field is filled for only some rows; it gives once, few, many or a size class.

J gene | V gene | D gene | clone size | CDR3 DNA | CDR3 protein
TRBJ2-3 | TRBV25-1 | TRBD2 | many | TGTGCCAGCAGTGAATTAGCGGGGGGGGTCACAGATACGCAGTATTTT | CASSELAGGVTDTQYF
TRBJ2-2 | TRBV5-1 | TRBD1 | many | TGCGCCAGCAGCGCAGGGGGCGCGAACACCGGGGAGCTGTTTTTT | CASSAGGANTGELFF
TRBJ1-1 | TRBV2 | NA | NA | TGTGCCAGCAGTTACCAGGGATACACTGAAGCTTTCTTT | CASSYQGYTEAFF
TRBJ2-5 | TRBV5-1 | TRBD1 | many | TGCGCCAGCAGCTTTAGACAGGGTCAAGAGACCCAGTACTTC | CASSFRQGQETQYF
TRBJ2-2 | TRBV11-2 | NA | many | TGTGCCAGCAGCTTAGCAGGGATCACCGGGGAGCTGTTTTTT | CASSLAGITGELFF
TRBJ1-2 | TRBV19 | NA | many | TGTGCCAGTAGTATTTTAGAGGGACGTAACTATGGCTACACCTTC | CASSILEGRNYGYTF
TRBJ2-7 | TRBV27 | NA | many | TGTGCCAGCAGTCCAATCAAGGGACACGACGAGCAGTACTTC | CASSPIKGHDEQYF
TRBJ1-1 | TRBV7-2 | NA | many | TGTGCCAGCACCAATCAGGGGTGGAACACTGAAGCTTTCTTT | CASTNQGWNTEAFF
TRBJ1-2 | TRBV10-3 | NA | many | TGTGCCATCAGTGGTGGCAGGGGTGACTATGGCTACACCTTC | CAISGGRGDYGYTF
TRBJ1-1 | TRBV14 | NA | many | TGTGCCAGCAGCCAAGCACTAGGGCCTGGGACTGAAGCTTTCTTT | CASSQALGPGTEAFF
TRBJ1-1 | TRBV5-1 | NA | many | TGCGCCAGCAGCTTGTCACAGGGTGACGCTGAAGCTTTCTTT | CASSLSQGDAEAFF
TRBJ2-5 | TRBV20-1 | NA | many | TGCAGTGCTAGTGGTGGGGGATTCCAAGAGACCCAGTACTTC | CSASGGGFQETQYF
TRBJ2-2 | TRBV6-5 | TRBD1 | many | TGTGCCAGCAGCGGACAGGGTATCGGGGAGCTGTTTTTT | CASSGQGIGELFF
TRBJ2-7 | TRBV14 | TRBD2 | few | TGTGCCAGCAGCCAAGTGGGACTAGCGGGAGGCCGGTCCTACGAGCAGTACTTC | CASSQVGLAGGRSYEQYF
TRBJ1-1 | TRBV12-3/TRBV12-4 | TRBD1 | NA | TGTGCCCATAGGGACAGCACTGAAGCTTTCTTT | CAHRDSTEAFF
TRBJ1-5 | TRBV6-2/TRBV6-3 | NA | many | TGTGCCAGCAGTTACCCGGGGGGAGTGGGACAGCCCCAGCATTTT | CASSYPGGVGQPQHF
TRBJ2-7 | TRBV5-1 | TRBD1 | many | TGCGCCAGCAGCCCGGGACAGGGGGCTGTCTCCTACGAGCAGTACTTC | CASSPGQGAVSYEQYF
TRBJ1-2 | TRBV2 | TRBD1 | many | TGTGCCAGCAGTGCCTTGGGACAGGCCAACTATGGCTACACCTTC | CASSALGQANYGYTF
TRBJ2-5 | TRBV5-5 | TRBD2 | many | TGTGCCAGCAGCTTTATAGCGGGAGGGTTCCAAGAGACCCAGTACTTC | CASSFIAGGFQETQYF
TRBJ1-5 | TRBV15 | NA | NA | TGTGCCACCAGCAGTGATCAGACTAATCAGCCCCAGCATTTT | CATSSDQTNQPQHF
TRBJ2-4 | TRBV11-2 | NA | NA | TGTGCCAGCAGCTTAGGTGAGGCAGGCGAGGGGTACTTC | CASSLGEAGEGYF
TRBJ2-7 | TRBV2 | NA | many | TGTGCCAGCAGCGAGGGGATGGATTACGAGCAGTACTTC | CASSEGMDYEQYF
TRBJ2-2 | TRBV3-1 | TRBD2 | many | TGTGCCAGCAGCCAAGAGGATAGCGGGAGGGTATCCGGGGAGCTGTTTTTT | CASSQEDSGRVSGELFF
TRBJ2-2 | TRBV20-1 | TRBD1 | many | TGCAGTGCTAGAGGGACAGGGGGCTTCAGGGACACCGGGGAGCTGTTTTTT | CSARGTGGFRDTGELFF
TRBJ2-5 | TRBV18 | NA | many | TGTGCCAGCTCACCACCTGATGGACAGCAAGAGACCCAGTACTTC | CASSPPDGQQETQYF
TRBJ2-2 | TRBV28 | TRBD1 | many | TGTGCCAGCAGTTTCCGGACAGGGAGGCGCACCGGGGAGCTGTTTTTT | CASSFRTGRRTGELFF
TRBJ2-2 | TRBV5-1 | NA | many | TGCGCCAGCAGCTGGACCGGGACGGTGAACACCGGGGAGCTGTTTTTT | CASSWTGTVNTGELFF
TRBJ1-5 | TRBV6-1 | NA | many | TGTGCCAGCAGTACGCTAGACAATCAGCCCCAGCATTTT | CASSTLDNQPQHF
TRBJ2-7 | TRBV12-3/TRBV12-4 | TRBD2 | many | TGTGCCAGCAGCCCCCCGGGAGGTGTGCCCTACGAGCAGTACTTC | CASSPPGGVPYEQYF
TRBJ2-7 | TRBV20-1 | TRBD2 | NA | TGCAGTGCTAGTAGTCCTAGCGGCTACGAGCAGTACTTC | CSASSPSGYEQYF
TRBJ2-5 | TRBV2 | TRBD2 | many | TGTGCCATCCGAGCCGGGACTAGCGGGCAAGAGACCCAGTACTTC | CAIRAGTSGQETQYF
TRBJ2-7 | TRBV6-5 | NA | many | TGTGCCCTCGGCGGGGCAGGCGGAGGCGAGCAGTACTTC | CALGGAGGGEQYF
TRBJ2-5 | TRBV6-5 | TRBD2 | many | TGTGCCAGCAGTTACGGAGCGGGAGGGAGGACCGGGGAGACCCAGTACTTC | CASSYGAGGRTGETQYF
TRBJ1-1 | TRBV30 | TRBD1 | many | TGTGCCTGGGACAGGGTGAACACTGAAGCTTTCTTT | CAWDRVNTEAFF
TRBJ1-6 | TRBV18 | NA | few | TGTGCCAGCTCAGCGAACCCGGCAGGATCTAATAATTCACCCCTCCACTTT | CASSANPAGSNNSPLHF
TRBJ2-7 | TRBV6-1 | NA | NA | TGTGCCAGCAGTCCCAAGGAGGCGCGGCGCGAGCAGTACTTC | CASSPKEARREQYF
TRBJ1-5 | TRBV28 | NA | NA | TGTGCCAGCAGTCAATGGGGGGAGTATAGCAATCAGCCCCAGCATTTT | CASSQWGEYSNQPQHF
TRBJ2-4 | TRBV28 | NA | NA | TGTGCCAGCACCCTACGGTGGGGGAGAAACATTCAGTACTTC | CASTLRWGRNIQYF
TRBJ1-5 | TRBV12-3/TRBV12-4 | NA | once | TGTGCCAGCAGTTCCGGCACCCCTAGCAATCAGCCCCAGCATTTT | CASSSGTPSNQPQHF
TRBJ2-6 | TRBV28 | NA | NA | TGTGCCAGCACCCCACCCGGGACCTCTGGGGCCAACGTCCTGACTTTC | CASTPPGTSGANVLTF
TRBJ2-5 | TRBV30 | TRBD2 | NA | TGTGCCTGGAGTTCTAGCGGGGGGACCCAGTACTTC | CAWSSSGGTQYF
TRBJ2-7 | TRBV5-1 | NA | many | TGCGCCAGCAGCTCTACAGCCATATGGGGTGAGCAGTACTTC | CASSSTAIWGEQYF
TRBJ2-6 | TRBV11-2 | NA | NA | TGTGCCAGCAGCCTAGGATCGGGGCCTGGGGCCAACGTCCTGACTTTC | CASSLGSGPGANVLTF
TRBJ2-5 | TRBV9 | NA | many | TGTGCCAGCAGCGTATCAGTCAGGAACCAAGAGACCCAGTACTTC | CASSVSVRNQETQYF
TRBJ2-2 | TRBV11-2 | TRBD2 | NA | TGTGCCAGCAGCGCCACGGGAGGCATGAACACCGGGGAGCTGTTTTTT | CASSATGGMNTGELFF
TRBJ2-5 | TRBV28 | NA | NA | TGTGCCAGCAGTTTGATTGGACAGGGGACTAGAGAGACCCAGTACTTC | CASSLIGQGTRETQYF